The present T cell receptor (beta chain) was sequenced within a study of T cells in Graves' hyperthyroidism and ophthalmopathy. For the study at large: Peripheral blood sampling occurred at initial diagnosis, before any treatment.

What was amplified from RNA transcripts were TCR beta CDR3 regions. When the TCR CDR3 underwent first-round RT-PCR, the HTBI primer set was used. MiXCR, run by TCRdb on the multiplex PCR reads, gives a single entry per CDR3 protein. The sample records about 350,000 distinct CDR3 sequences, about a sixth being singletons. Researchers barred patients who had uncontrolled infection, other autoimmune disease, pregnancy or lactation. For the diagnoses, clinical symptoms, serum thyroxine and TRAb, thyroid ultrasound and orbital computed tomography were used. Germline V gene data show CDR1 as DFQATT and CDR2 as SNEGSKA (reference sequence). Trimming removed 3 bases from V and 6 bases from J, with 15 bases in between. The length of the CDR3 is 13 residues.

Material: blood. The clonotype comes from a woman aged 40 to 50 with Graves' ophthalmopathy. V is TRBV20-1 and J is TRBJ2-7, with D possibly matching TRBD1 (6 bases). The CDR3 reads CSASTQGWGEQYF. The DNA for the CDR3 is TGCAGTGCTAGTACACAGGGATGGGGCGAGCAGTACTTC.